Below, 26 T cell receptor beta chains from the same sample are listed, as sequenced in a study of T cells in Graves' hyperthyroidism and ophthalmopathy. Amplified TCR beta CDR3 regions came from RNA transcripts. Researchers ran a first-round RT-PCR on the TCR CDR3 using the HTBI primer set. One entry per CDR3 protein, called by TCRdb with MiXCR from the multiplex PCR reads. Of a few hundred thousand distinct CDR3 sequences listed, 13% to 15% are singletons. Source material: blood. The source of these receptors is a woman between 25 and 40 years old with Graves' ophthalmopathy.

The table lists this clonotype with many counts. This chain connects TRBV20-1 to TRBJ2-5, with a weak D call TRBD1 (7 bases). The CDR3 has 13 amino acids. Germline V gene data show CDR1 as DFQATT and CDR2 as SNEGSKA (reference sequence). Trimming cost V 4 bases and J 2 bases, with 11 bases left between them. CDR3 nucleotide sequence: TGCAGTGCTAACCCAGGGGGGCAAGAGACCCAGTACTTC. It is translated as CSANPGGQETQYF.

The CDR3 nucleotides read TGTGCCAGCAGTTTAGCGATCGCAGGTGATGAAGCTTTCTTT. Amino acids: CASSLAIAGDEAFF. The rearrangement links TRBV12-3 or TRBV12-4 to TRBJ1-1; D unresolved. The CDR3 spans 14 residues. V was cut by 0 bases and J by 7 bases, with 12 bases left in between.

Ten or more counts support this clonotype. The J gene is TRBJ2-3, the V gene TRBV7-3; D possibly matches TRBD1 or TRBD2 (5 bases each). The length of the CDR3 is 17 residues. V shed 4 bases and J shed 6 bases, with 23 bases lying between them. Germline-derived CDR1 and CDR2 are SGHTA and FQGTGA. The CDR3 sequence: CASSWGPWAARGDTQYF. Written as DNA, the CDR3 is TGTGCCAGCAGCTGGGGACCATGGGCGGCCCGAGGGGATACGCAGTATTTT.

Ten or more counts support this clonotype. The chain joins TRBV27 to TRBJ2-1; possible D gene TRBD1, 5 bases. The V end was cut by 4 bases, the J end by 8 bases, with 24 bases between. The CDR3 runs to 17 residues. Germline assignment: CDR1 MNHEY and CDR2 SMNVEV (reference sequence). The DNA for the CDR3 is TGTGCCAGCAGTTCTGGGGTCGCGTCAGGGTTAAGAGATGAGCAGTTCTTC. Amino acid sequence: CASSSGVASGLRDEQFF.

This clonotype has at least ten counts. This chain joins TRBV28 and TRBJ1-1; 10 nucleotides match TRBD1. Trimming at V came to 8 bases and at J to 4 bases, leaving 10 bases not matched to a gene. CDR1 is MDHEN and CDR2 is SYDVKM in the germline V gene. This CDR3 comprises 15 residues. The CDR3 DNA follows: TGTGCCAGCTATGACGACAGGGGGCAGGGCACTGAAGCTTTCTTT. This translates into CASYDDRGQGTEAFF.

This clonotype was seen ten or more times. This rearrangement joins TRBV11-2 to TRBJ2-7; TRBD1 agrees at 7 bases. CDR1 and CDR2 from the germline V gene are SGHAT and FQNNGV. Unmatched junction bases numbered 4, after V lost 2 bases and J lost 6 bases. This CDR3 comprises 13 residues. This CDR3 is CASSLNRGSEQYF. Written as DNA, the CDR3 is TGTGCCAGCAGCTTAAACAGGGGTTCCGAGCAGTACTTC. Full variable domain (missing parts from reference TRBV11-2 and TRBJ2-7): EAGVAQSPRYKIIEKRQSVAFWCNPISGHATLYWYQQILGQGPKLLIQFQNNGVVDDSQLPKDRFSAERLKGVDSTLKIQPAKLEDSAVYLCASSLNRGSEQYFGPGTRLTVT.

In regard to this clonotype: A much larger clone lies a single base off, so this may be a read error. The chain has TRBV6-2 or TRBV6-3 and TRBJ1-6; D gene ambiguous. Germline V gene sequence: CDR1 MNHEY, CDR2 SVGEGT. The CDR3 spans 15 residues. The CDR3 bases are TGTGCCAGCAGTTACGGCGTGAACACCGAATCACCCCCCCACTTT. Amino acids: CASSYGVNTESPPHF.

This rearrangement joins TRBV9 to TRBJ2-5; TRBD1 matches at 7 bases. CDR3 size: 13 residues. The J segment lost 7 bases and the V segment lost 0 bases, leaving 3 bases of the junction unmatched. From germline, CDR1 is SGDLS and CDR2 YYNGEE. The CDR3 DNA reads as TGTGCCAGCAGCGTAGGAGGGGGCGCGACCCAGTACTTC. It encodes CASSVGGGATQYF.

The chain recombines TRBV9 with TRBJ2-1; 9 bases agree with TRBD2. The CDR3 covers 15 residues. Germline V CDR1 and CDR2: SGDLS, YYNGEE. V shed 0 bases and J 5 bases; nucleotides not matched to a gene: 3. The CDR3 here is CASSVASGAHNEQFF. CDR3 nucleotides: TGTGCCAGCAGCGTAGCTAGCGGGGCCCACAATGAGCAGTTCTTC.

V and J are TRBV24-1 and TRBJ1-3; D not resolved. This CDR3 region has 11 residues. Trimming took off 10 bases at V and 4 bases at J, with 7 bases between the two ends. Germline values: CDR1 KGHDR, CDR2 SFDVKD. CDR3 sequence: CATEGGNTIYF. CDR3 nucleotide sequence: TGTGCCACGGAAGGCGGAAACACCATATATTTT.

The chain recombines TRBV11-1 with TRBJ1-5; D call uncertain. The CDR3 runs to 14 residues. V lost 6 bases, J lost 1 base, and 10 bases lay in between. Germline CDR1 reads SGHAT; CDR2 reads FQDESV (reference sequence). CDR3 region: CASSAEVSNQPQHF. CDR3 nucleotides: TGTGCCAGCAGTGCAGAAGTAAGCAATCAGCCCCAGCATTTT.

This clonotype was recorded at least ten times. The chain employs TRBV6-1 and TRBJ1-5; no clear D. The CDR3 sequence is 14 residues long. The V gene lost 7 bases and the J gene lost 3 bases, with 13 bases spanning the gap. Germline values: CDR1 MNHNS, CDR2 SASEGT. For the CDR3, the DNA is TGTGCCAGCATCCAAGGGAGTAACAATCAGCCCCAGCATTTT. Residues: CASIQGSNNQPQHF.

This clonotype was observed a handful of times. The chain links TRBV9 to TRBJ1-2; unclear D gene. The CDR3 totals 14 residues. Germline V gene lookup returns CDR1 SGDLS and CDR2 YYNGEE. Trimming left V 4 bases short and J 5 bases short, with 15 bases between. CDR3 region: CASSPLGRPYGYTF. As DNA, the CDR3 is TGTGCCAGCAGCCCCCTCGGCAGGCCGTATGGCTACACCTTC.

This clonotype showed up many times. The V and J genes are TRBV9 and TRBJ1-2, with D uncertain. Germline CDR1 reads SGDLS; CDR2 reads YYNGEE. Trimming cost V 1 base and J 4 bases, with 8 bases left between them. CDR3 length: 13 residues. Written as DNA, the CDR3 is TGTGCCAGCAGCGTATCCGAGAGCTATGGCTACACCTTC. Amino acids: CASSVSESYGYTF.

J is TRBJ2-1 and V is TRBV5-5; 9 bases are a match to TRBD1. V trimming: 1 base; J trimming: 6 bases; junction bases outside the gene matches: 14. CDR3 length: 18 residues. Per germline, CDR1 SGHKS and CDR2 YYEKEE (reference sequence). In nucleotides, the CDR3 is TGTGCCAGCAGCTTGCGCAGTCCCGGGACAGGGCCTATCAATGAGCAGTTCTTC. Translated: CASSLRSPGTGPINEQFF.

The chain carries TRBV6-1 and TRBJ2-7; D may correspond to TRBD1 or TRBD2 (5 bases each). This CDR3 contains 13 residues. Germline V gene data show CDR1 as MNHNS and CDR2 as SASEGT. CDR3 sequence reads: CAISRRVGGEQYF. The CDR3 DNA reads TGTGCTATCTCACGCAGGGTTGGGGGCGAGCAGTACTTC.

CDR3 coding DNA: TGTGCCAGTAGTGTGCTAGCGGGGGGAGAGACCCAGTACTTC. Its protein is CASSVLAGGETQYF. This chain connects TRBV19 to TRBJ2-5; 11 bases line up with TRBD2. With V trimmed by 5 bases and J by 4 bases, 3 bases remained unmatched. The germline CDR1 and CDR2 sequences are LNHDA and SQIVND (reference sequence). This CDR3 contains 14 residues.

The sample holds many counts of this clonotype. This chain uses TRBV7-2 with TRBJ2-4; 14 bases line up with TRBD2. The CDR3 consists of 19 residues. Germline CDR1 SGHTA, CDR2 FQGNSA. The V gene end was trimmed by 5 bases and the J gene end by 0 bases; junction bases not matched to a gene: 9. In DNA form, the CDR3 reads TGTGCCAGCAGCGATAGGACTAGCGGGGGGAGACTAGCCAAAAACATTCAGTACTTC. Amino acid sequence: CASSDRTSGGRLAKNIQYF.

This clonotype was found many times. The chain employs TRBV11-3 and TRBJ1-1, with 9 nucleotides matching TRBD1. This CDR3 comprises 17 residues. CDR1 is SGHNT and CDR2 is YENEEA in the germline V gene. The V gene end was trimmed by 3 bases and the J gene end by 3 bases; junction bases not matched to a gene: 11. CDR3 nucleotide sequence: TGTGCCAGCAGCTTGACGTTCTGGGACAGGGACGACACTGAAGCTTTCTTT. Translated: CASSLTFWDRDDTEAFF.

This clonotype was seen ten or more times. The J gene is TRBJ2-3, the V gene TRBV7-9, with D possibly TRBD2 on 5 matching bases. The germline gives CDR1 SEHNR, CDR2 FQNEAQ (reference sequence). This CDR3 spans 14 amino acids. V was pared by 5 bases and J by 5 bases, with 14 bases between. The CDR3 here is CASSPTRRLDTQYF. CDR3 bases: TGTGCCAGCAGCCCGACTCGGAGGTTAGATACGCAGTATTTT.

In nucleotides, the CDR3 is TGTGCCATCCGTAGCGGGGGGGAGAAAGATACGCAGTATTTT. Translation: CAIRSGGEKDTQYF. The rearrangement links TRBV10-3 to TRBJ2-3; 11 bases are shared with TRBD2. The CDR3 length is 14 residues. V was clipped by 8 bases and J by 5 bases; unmatched bases: 6. Germline CDR1 and CDR2: ENHRY and SYGVKD.

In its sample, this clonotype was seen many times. The CDR3 DNA follows: TGTGCTAGTCTGGGGGAAAATCAGCCCCAGCATTTT. This gives the protein CASLGENQPQHF. The chain employs TRBV12-5 and TRBJ1-5, with D perhaps matching TRBD1 (5 bases). Germline loops: CDR1 LGHNT, CDR2 FRNRAP. Trimming stripped 8 bases from V and 4 bases from J, with 9 bases between. The CDR3 covers 12 residues.

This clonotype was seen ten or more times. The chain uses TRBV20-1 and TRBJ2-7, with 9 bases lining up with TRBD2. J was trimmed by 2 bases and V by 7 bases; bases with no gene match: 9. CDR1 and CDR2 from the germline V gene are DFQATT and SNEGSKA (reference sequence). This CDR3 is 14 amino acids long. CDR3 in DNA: TGCAGTGTTGTGAGCGGGGGGCTCACCTACGAGCAGTACTTC. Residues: CSVVSGGLTYEQYF.

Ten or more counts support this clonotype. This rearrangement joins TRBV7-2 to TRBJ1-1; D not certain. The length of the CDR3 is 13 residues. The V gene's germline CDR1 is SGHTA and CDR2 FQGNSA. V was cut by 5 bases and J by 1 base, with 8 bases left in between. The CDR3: CASSKIPNTEAFF. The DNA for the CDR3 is TGTGCCAGCAGCAAAATTCCGAACACTGAAGCTTTCTTT.

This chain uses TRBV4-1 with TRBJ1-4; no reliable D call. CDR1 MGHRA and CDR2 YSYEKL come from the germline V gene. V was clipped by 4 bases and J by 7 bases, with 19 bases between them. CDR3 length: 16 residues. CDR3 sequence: CASSPSSAAFTEKLFF. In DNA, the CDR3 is TGCGCCAGCAGCCCTTCATCAGCGGCTTTCACTGAAAAACTGTTTTTT.

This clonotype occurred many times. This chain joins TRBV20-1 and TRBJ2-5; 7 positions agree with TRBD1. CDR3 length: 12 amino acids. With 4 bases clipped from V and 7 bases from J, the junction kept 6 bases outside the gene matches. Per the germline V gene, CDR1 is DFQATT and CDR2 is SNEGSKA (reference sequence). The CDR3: CSAKTGIGTQYF. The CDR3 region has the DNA TGCAGTGCTAAGACAGGGATTGGGACCCAGTACTTC.